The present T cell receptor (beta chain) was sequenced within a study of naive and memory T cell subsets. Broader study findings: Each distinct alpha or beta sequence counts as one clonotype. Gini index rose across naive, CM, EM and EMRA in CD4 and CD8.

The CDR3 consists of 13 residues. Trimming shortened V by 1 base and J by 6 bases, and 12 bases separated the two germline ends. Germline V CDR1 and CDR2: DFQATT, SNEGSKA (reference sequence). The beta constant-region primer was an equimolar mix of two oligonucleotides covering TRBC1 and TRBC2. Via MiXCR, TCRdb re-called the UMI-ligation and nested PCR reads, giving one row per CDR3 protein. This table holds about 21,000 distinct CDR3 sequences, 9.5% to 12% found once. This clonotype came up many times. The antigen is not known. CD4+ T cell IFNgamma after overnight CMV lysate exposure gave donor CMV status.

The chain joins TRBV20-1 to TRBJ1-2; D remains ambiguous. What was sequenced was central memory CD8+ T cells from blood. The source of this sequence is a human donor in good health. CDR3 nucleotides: TGCAGTGCTAGAGGGCTCGTGAGGGATGGCTACACCTTC. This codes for CSARGLVRDGYTF.